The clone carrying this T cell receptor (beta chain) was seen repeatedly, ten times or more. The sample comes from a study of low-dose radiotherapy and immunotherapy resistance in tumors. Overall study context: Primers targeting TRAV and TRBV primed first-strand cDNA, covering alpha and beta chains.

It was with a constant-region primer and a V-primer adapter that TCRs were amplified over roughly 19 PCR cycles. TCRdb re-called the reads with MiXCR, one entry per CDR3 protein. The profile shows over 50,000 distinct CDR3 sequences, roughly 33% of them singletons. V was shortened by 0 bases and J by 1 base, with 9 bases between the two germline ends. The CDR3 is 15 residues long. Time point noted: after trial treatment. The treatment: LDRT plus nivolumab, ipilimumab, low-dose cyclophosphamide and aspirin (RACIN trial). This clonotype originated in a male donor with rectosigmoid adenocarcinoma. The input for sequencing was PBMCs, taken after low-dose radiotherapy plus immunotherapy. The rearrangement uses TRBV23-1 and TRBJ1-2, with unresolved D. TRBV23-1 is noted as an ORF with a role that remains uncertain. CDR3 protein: CASSQSQGLNYGYTF. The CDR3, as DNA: TGCGCCAGCAGTCAATCGCAAGGCCTTAACTATGGCTACACCTTC.